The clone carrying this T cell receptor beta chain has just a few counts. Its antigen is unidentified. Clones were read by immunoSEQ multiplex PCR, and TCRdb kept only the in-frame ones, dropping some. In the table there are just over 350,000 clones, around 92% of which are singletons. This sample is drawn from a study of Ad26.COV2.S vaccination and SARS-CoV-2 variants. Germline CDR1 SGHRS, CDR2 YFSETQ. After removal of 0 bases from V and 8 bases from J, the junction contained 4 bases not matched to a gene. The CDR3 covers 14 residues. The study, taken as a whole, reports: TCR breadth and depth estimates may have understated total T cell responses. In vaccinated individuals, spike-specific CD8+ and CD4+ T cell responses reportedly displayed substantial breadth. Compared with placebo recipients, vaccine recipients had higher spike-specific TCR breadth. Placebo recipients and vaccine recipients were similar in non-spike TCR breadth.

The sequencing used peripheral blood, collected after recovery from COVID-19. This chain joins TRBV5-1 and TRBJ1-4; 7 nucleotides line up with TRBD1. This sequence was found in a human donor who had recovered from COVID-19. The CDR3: CASSLEARGEKLFF. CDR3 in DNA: TGCGCCAGCAGCTTGGAGGCCAGGGGGGAAAAACTGTTTTTT. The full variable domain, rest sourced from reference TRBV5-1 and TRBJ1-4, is KAGVTQTPRYLIKTRGQQVTLSCSPISGHRSVSWYQQTPGQGLQFLFEYFSETQRNKGNFPGRFSGRQFSNSRSEMNVSTLELGDSALYLCASSLEARGEKLFFGSGTQLSVL.